This TCR beta chain was sequenced for a study of CD8 T cells in ankylosing spondylitis. Researchers built TCR beta libraries using quantitative 5'-RACE with molecular barcodes. Using its own MiXCR run on the 5' RACE reads, TCRdb lists one record per CDR3 protein. The sample lists fewer than 450,000 distinct CDR3 sequences; 17% were seen once. The CDR3 contains 13 residues. The V and J ends lost 6 bases and 2 bases, in that order; junction bases with no gene match: 3. A remark on this clonotype: Antigen unknown.

Overall study findings and caveats: Some motif variants had been reported before (in reactive arthritis synovial fluid and blood). For ankylosing spondylitis blood, a TCR beta motif of 7 or 8 highly homologous variants appeared characteristic.

Sequencing used blood, either unsorted or a sorted T cell fraction (not recorded which). V is TRBV12-3 or TRBV12-4 and J is TRBJ2-5; TRBD1 agrees at 7 bases. The receptor's source is a male donor with ankylosing spondylitis. CDR3 sequence (DNA): TGTGCCAGCAGGGTACAGGGGCAAGAGACCCAGTACTTC. Translating it yields CASRVQGQETQYF.